What follows describes a single TCR beta chain. Germline loops: CDR1 KGHSH, CDR2 LQKENI. The CDR3 spans 14 residues. The ends were cut back, 0 bases at V and 8 bases at J, with 10 bases in the middle. This table comes from immunoSEQ multiplex PCR, and its TCRdb copy is limited to in-frame clones, with some not included. The sample gives about 76,000 clones, less than 85% of which show up once; approximately 2.8% is in the top ten. The sample belongs to a study of T cell clones after liver transplantation. The chain employs TRBV18 and TRBJ1-4, with D hard to call. Sequencing used CD4+ T cells from blood, obtained at the 22-month timepoint. The sequence was obtained from a human patient who received a liver transplant. T cells may partly derive from the graft donor. The CDR3: CASSPPSGGEKLFF. In DNA form, the CDR3 reads TGTGCCAGCTCACCACCGTCAGGAGGGGAAAAACTGTTTTTT.